These T cell receptor beta chains were read from a single sample in a study of preoperative IRX-2 immunotherapy in early breast cancer. TCRdb's copy holds only in-frame clones and misses some; the assay was immunoSEQ multiplex PCR. The data contain around 57,000 clones, around 94% of them singletons. The material was obtained from a patient treated with IRX-2 immunotherapy. These receptors were collected from a human donor with breast cancer. CDR3s include the opening cysteine and the closing phenylalanine or tryptophan. Each record gives: D gene, clone size, V gene, J gene, CDR3 protein, CDR3 DNA. The D gene is left open where the match is weak. Clone size appears in some rows only: once, few, many, or a class for an expanded clone.

D: TRBD2
size: few
V: TRBV11-3
J: TRBJ2-1
CDR3: CASSLAGGSYNEQFF
DNA: TGTGCCAGCAGCTTAGCTGGCGGGAGTTACAATGAGCAGTTCTTC

D: TRBD1
size: .
V: TRBV7-2
J: TRBJ1-2
CDR3: CASSPPTGYYGYTF
DNA: TGTGCCAGCAGCCCACCGACAGGGTACTATGGCTACACCTTC

D: .
size: .
V: TRBV7-3
J: TRBJ2-5
CDR3: CASSLNRGEETQYF
DNA: TGTGCCAGCAGCTTAAACAGAGGGGAGGAGACCCAGTACTTC

D: .
size: once
V: TRBV7-3
J: TRBJ2-3
CDR3: CASSLVSGSTDTQYF
DNA: TGTGCCAGCAGCTTAGTTAGCGGAAGCACAGATACGCAGTATTTT

D: TRBD1
size: .
V: TRBV5-8
J: TRBJ1-4
CDR3: CASSFLGGVEKLFF
DNA: TGTGCCAGCAGCTTTCTAGGGGGCGTTGAAAAACTGTTTTTT

D: .
size: .
V: TRBV13
J: TRBJ1-1
CDR3: CASSILTGGLTEAFF
DNA: TGTGCCAGCAGCATCCTGACAGGAGGGCTCACTGAAGCTTTCTTT

D: .
size: .
V: TRBV29-1
J: TRBJ1-3
CDR3: CSVGDIGNTIYF
DNA: TGCAGCGTTGGAGACATCGGAAACACCATATATTTT

D: .
size: .
V: TRBV5-1
J: TRBJ2-7
CDR3: CASSLVQAGTYEQYF
DNA: TGCGCCAGCAGCTTGGTACAGGCCGGGACCTACGAGCAGTACTTC

D: .
size: .
V: TRBV28
J: TRBJ2-1
CDR3: CASSSPGVPGNEQFF
DNA: TGTGCCAGCAGTTCCCCTGGGGTCCCCGGCAATGAGCAGTTCTTC

D: .
size: .
V: TRBV9
J: TRBJ2-3
CDR3: CASSVSTDTQYF
DNA: TGTGCCAGCAGCGTAAGCACAGATACGCAGTATTTT

D: .
size: .
V: TRBV5-1
J: TRBJ2-3
CDR3: CASSLGGGQGTDTQYF
DNA: TGCGCCAGCAGCTTGGGGGGGGGCCAAGGCACAGATACGCAGTATTTT

D: .
size: .
V: TRBV7-2
J: TRBJ2-7
CDR3: CASSWNSYEQYF
DNA: TGTGCCAGCAGCTGGAACTCCTACGAGCAGTACTTC

D: TRBD1
size: .
V: TRBV5-5
J: TRBJ1-2
CDR3: CASSLVADRGRTGYTF
DNA: TGTGCCAGCAGCTTGGTAGCGGACAGGGGGCGTACCGGCTACACCTTC

D: .
size: once
V: TRBV28
J: TRBJ1-2
CDR3: CASRYRQPYGYTF
DNA: TGTGCCAGCAGATACCGACAGCCTTATGGCTACACCTTC

D: .
size: few
V: TRBV11-2
J: TRBJ2-1
CDR3: CASSPPGGEQFF
DNA: TGTGCCAGCAGCCCCCCCGGTGGTGAGCAGTTCTTC

D: .
size: few
V: TRBV7-9
J: TRBJ1-1
CDR3: CASSLGALNTEAFF
DNA: TGTGCCAGCAGCTTAGGGGCACTAAACACTGAAGCTTTCTTT

D: .
size: .
V: TRBV18
J: TRBJ2-5
CDR3: CASSPPGSQETQYF
DNA: TGTGCCAGCTCACCACCGGGCAGCCAAGAGACCCAGTACTTC

D: .
size: .
V: TRBV2
J: TRBJ1-2
CDR3: CASRGGRSYGYTF
DNA: TGTGCCAGCAGAGGGGGACGATCGTATGGCTACACCTTC

D: TRBD2
size: .
V: TRBV27
J: TRBJ2-7
CDR3: CATGVTGGSSYEQYF
DNA: TGTGCCACTGGCGTGACGGGGGGAAGCTCCTACGAGCAGTACTTC

D: .
size: .
V: TRBV9
J: TRBJ1-4
CDR3: CASSVGNRNEKLFF
DNA: TGTGCCAGCAGCGTAGGAAACAGAAATGAAAAACTGTTTTTT

D: .
size: few
V: TRBV30
J: TRBJ1-1
CDR3: CAWNPGTEAFF
DNA: TGTGCCTGGAATCCCGGGACTGAAGCTTTCTTT

D: .
size: .
V: TRBV13
J: TRBJ2-3
CDR3: CASSTERRTDTQYF
DNA: TGTGCCAGCAGCACAGAAAGGCGCACAGATACGCAGTATTTT

D: .
size: once
V: TRBV28
J: TRBJ2-1
CDR3: CASSPTWEGGTYNEQFF
DNA: TGTGCCAGCAGTCCCACGTGGGAGGGGGGGACCTACAATGAGCAGTTCTTC

D: .
size: .
V: TRBV5-6
J: TRBJ2-5
CDR3: CASSFGQETQYF
DNA: TGTGCCAGCAGCTTTGGTCAAGAGACCCAGTACTTC

D: TRBD2
size: .
V: TRBV7-6
J: TRBJ2-1
CDR3: CASSGGLADNEQFF
DNA: TGTGCCAGCAGCGGAGGACTAGCGGACAATGAGCAGTTCTTC

D: .
size: .
V: TRBV27
J: TRBJ2-7
CDR3: CASSLARGYEQYF
DNA: TGTGCCAGCAGTTTAGCCAGGGGCTACGAGCAGTACTTC

D: .
size: once
V: TRBV29-1
J: TRBJ1-5
CDR3: CSAGAGVEQPQHF
DNA: TGCAGCGCCGGGGCAGGGGTTGAACAGCCCCAGCATTTT

D: .
size: .
V: TRBV20-1
J: TRBJ2-1
CDR3: CSATVDEQFF
DNA: TGCAGTGCTACTGTGGATGAGCAGTTCTTC

D: .
size: .
V: TRBV5-4
J: TRBJ1-1
CDR3: CASSITGNTEAFF
DNA: TGTGCCAGCAGCATTACGGGGAACACTGAAGCTTTCTTT

D: .
size: .
V: TRBV2
J: TRBJ1-4
CDR3: CASSVEKLFF
DNA: TGTGCCAGCAGTGTTGAAAAACTGTTTTTT

D: TRBD2
size: .
V: TRBV28
J: TRBJ2-2
CDR3: CASSLLGLAGGLYTGELFF
DNA: TGTGCCAGCAGTCTACTGGGACTAGCGGGGGGGCTGTACACCGGGGAGCTGTTTTTT

D: .
size: .
V: TRBV28
J: TRBJ1-2
CDR3: CASSRTGNYGYTF
DNA: TGTGCCAGCAGTAGAACAGGCAACTATGGCTACACCTTC

D: .
size: .
V: TRBV28
J: TRBJ1-4
CDR3: CASSFMLLATNEKLFF
DNA: TGTGCCAGCAGTTTTATGCTACTTGCAACTAATGAAAAACTGTTTTTT

D: TRBD1
size: .
V: TRBV23-1
J: TRBJ1-5
CDR3: CASSQSYETGGWGSNQPQHF
DNA: TGCGCCAGCAGTCAATCGTACGAGACAGGGGGCTGGGGAAGCAATCAGCCCCAGCATTTT

D: .
size: once
V: TRBV5-5
J: TRBJ1-1
CDR3: CASSFGQGRTEAFF
DNA: TGTGCCAGCAGCTTCGGGCAGGGGAGGACTGAAGCTTTCTTT

D: .
size: .
V: TRBV9
J: TRBJ2-1
CDR3: CASSVDPGTANEQFF
DNA: TGTGCCAGCAGCGTGGACCCTGGGACTGCCAATGAGCAGTTCTTC

D: TRBD1
size: .
V: TRBV9
J: TRBJ2-2
CDR3: CASSVLGQGATGELFF
DNA: TGTGCCAGCAGCGTACTGGGCCAGGGGGCGACCGGGGAGCTGTTTTTT

D: .
size: once
V: TRBV5-1
J: TRBJ2-3
CDR3: CASSLTISNTDTQYF
DNA: TGCGCCAGCAGCTTGACAATAAGCAACACAGATACGCAGTATTTT

D: .
size: .
V: TRBV7-9
J: TRBJ2-3
CDR3: CASSFSHLRVDTQYF
DNA: TGTGCCAGCAGCTTTTCACACCTAAGGGTAGATACGCAGTATTTT

D: TRBD1
size: .
V: TRBV27
J: TRBJ2-7
CDR3: CASRRQGSYEQYF
DNA: TGTGCCAGCAGGAGACAGGGTTCCTACGAGCAGTACTTC

D: .
size: .
V: TRBV2
J: TRBJ1-2
CDR3: CASRGDGFNYGYTF
DNA: TGTGCCAGCAGGGGGGACGGTTTTAACTATGGCTACACCTTC

D: .
size: .
V: TRBV6-5
J: TRBJ2-7
CDR3: CASGWGLPGGEQYF
DNA: TGTGCCAGCGGTTGGGGGCTCCCCGGAGGCGAGCAGTACTTC

D: TRBD2
size: once
V: TRBV18
J: TRBJ2-3
CDR3: CASSPFSGSWTTDTQYF
DNA: TGTGCCAGCTCACCGTTTAGCGGGAGTTGGACCACAGATACGCAGTATTTT

D: .
size: .
V: TRBV7-2
J: TRBJ1-3
CDR3: CASSLQHSNTIYF
DNA: TGTGCCAGCAGCTTACAACACTCAAACACCATATATTTT

D: .
size: .
V: TRBV18
J: TRBJ1-3
CDR3: CASSSEGDSGNTIYF
DNA: TGTGCCAGCTCTTCCGAGGGGGACTCTGGAAACACCATATATTTT

D: .
size: .
V: TRBV11-3
J: TRBJ2-1
CDR3: CASRGNNEQFF
DNA: TGTGCCAGCAGAGGTAACAATGAGCAGTTCTTC